This is a list of T cell receptor beta chains from one sample in a study of T-cell memory formation after mild COVID-19. TCRdb re-analysed the 5' RACE reads in MiXCR, keeping a single row per CDR3 protein. The sample shows fewer than 200,000 distinct CDR3 sequences, approximately 12% of them seen only once. Sequences were obtained from PBMCs or a T cell subset sorted from them (not recorded which). All receptors derive from a man between 18 and 29 years old who had mild COVID-19 (a few samples of this study predate the infection). Cell type and time point are not known. Both conserved end residues are part of each CDR3. A D gene is named only where the DNA matches it firmly. Expanded clones get a size class; other rows say once, few or many, or leave the size out.

.	TRBV4-2	.	TRBJ2-5	CASSPTAGGRETQYF	TGTGCCAGCAGCCCAACGGCCGGGGGGCGAGAGACCCAGTACTTC
.	TRBV3-1	medium-sized	TRBJ1-6	CASTPGRGNSPLHF	TGTGCCAGCACCCCGGGACGGGGGAATTCACCCCTCCACTTT
.	TRBV20-1	.	TRBJ2-3	CSASPPRVFTDTQYF	TGCAGTGCTAGTCCCCCACGCGTGTTCACAGATACGCAGTATTTT
TRBD1	TRBV6-5	.	TRBJ2-7	CASSGQVNSYEQYF	TGTGCCAGCAGTGGACAGGTTAACTCCTACGAGCAGTACTTC
.	TRBV28	few	TRBJ2-5	CASGEVVQETQYF	TGTGCCAGCGGAGAAGTTGTCCAAGAGACCCAGTACTTC
.	TRBV9	few	TRBJ1-3	CASSAGRSDSGNTIYF	TGTGCCAGCAGCGCTGGACGGAGCGACTCTGGAAACACCATATATTTT
.	TRBV7-2	.	TRBJ1-3	CASSPTGAGNTIYF	TGTGCCAGCAGCCCGACAGGCGCCGGAAACACCATATATTTT
.	TRBV6-5	.	TRBJ1-1	CASSYQGGTDTEAFF	TGTGCCAGCAGTTACCAAGGGGGGACCGACACTGAAGCTTTCTTT
TRBD1	TRBV6-5	.	TRBJ2-2	CATYRDRSSWELFF	TGTGCCACCTACCGGGACAGGTCGAGTTGGGAGCTGTTTTTT
TRBD1	TRBV7-3	.	TRBJ2-7	CANNLRDRVYEQYF	TGTGCCAATAACCTCCGGGACAGGGTTTACGAGCAGTACTTC
TRBD2	TRBV9	.	TRBJ2-7	CASSVGSGGAQGEQYF	TGTGCCAGCAGCGTCGGTAGCGGGGGCGCCCAGGGCGAGCAGTACTTC